The T cell receptor beta chain under discussion was sequenced for a study of read filtering for tumor transcriptome and immune sequencing. This clonotype was detected only a few times. This library used roughly 400 ng RNA and molecular barcoded adaptors spanning alpha/delta and beta/gamma chains. A single record per CDR3 protein comes from TCRdb applying MiXCR to the reads. Of approximately 24,000 distinct CDR3 sequences listed, under 25% are singletons. The germline V gene has CDR1 SEHNR and CDR2 FQNEAQ (reference sequence). This CDR3 contains 16 residues. With V trimmed by 3 bases and J by 9 bases, 7 bases remained unmatched.

The chain joins TRBV7-9 to TRBJ2-4; 14 bases match TRBD2. The clonotype was recovered from a donor at least 40 years old with multiple myeloma. The sample was a population of CD138-negative cells sorted from bone marrow. For the CDR3, the DNA is TGTGCCAGCAGCTTGGGAGGACTAGCGGGGGGAAGCATTCAGTACTTC. Its protein product is CASSLGGLAGGSIQYF. Supplemented by reference TRBV7-9 and TRBJ2-4, the full variable domain reads DTGVSQNPRHKITKRGQNVTFRCDPISEHNRLYWYRQTLGQGPEFLTYFQNEAQLEKSRLLSDRFSAERPKGSFSTLEIQRTEQGDSAMYLCASSLGGLAGGSIQYFGAGTRLSVL.